The subject of this entry is one TCR beta chain. One end of the junction fails to match germline, which may point to a read error. Some clones are missing from TCRdb's copy, which holds only in-frame ones; the method was immunoSEQ multiplex PCR. Altogether about 210,000 clones are present, about 90% being singletons, with the ten largest covering 0.95% to 1.5%. The data stem from a study of blood T cell repertoires in COVID-19. The CDR3 contains 15 residues. Germline V gene lookup returns CDR1 SSHAT and CDR2 FNYEAQ (reference sequence). The chain carries TRBV7-7 and TRBJ2-5; 8 bases fit TRBD2. Sample: peripheral blood. The TCR sequence derives from a man aged 25-40 years with acute or convalescent COVID-19. CDR3 nucleotides: TGTGCTAGCAGTGGAAGCGGGGGAGCAACTGAGACCCAGTACTTC. This sequence encodes CASSGSGGATETQYF.